Below are 26 T cell receptor beta chains sequenced from a single sample in a study of blood T cells in healthy people across ages. Primers used in a second PCR of about 7 to 11 cycles were a sample-barcoded 5' primer and a J-beta primer mix. TCRdb used MiXCR to reprocess the 5' RACE reads, holding one entry per CDR3 protein. The sample has roughly 500,000 distinct CDR3 sequences; around 24% are singletons. These sequences were also reported in another study, on T cells of mothers and their children.

The sample taken for sequencing was blood. The receptors come from a boy aged 5 to 17 in good health.

This clonotype was seen a single time. The chain links TRBV12-3 or TRBV12-4 to TRBJ1-1; D is undetermined. This CDR3 is 13 amino acids long. V dropped 5 bases and J dropped 1 base, with 8 bases sitting between them. The CDR3 reads CASSQAQNTEAFF. CDR3 DNA sequence: TGTGCCAGCAGTCAGGCACAGAACACTGAAGCTTTCTTT.

This chain uses TRBV20-1 with TRBJ2-7; D gene uncertain. The CDR3 spans 15 residues. V lost 1 base to trimming and J lost 5 bases, with 18 bases between them. Germline CDR1 is DFQATT and CDR2 is SNEGSKA (reference sequence). CDR3 protein: CSARVRQTAGDEQYF. CDR3 nucleotide sequence: TGCAGTGCTAGAGTTCGTCAGACCGCAGGTGACGAGCAGTACTTC.

The chain links TRBV27 to TRBJ1-2; 7 bases are a match to TRBD1. After removal of 3 bases from V and 3 bases from J, the junction contained 4 bases not matched to a gene. The CDR3 covers 14 residues. Germline CDR1 MNHEY, CDR2 SMNVEV (reference sequence). This chain's CDR3 is CASSFYRGHYGYTF. The CDR3 coding sequence is TGTGCCAGCAGTTTCTACAGGGGTCACTATGGCTACACCTTC.

This clonotype was observed a handful of times. The genes are TRBV3-1 and TRBJ1-2; 8 nucleotides align to TRBD1. The CDR3 consists of 14 residues. Germline V CDR1 and CDR2: LGHDT, YNNKEL (reference sequence). V trimming: 4 bases; J trimming: 7 bases; junction bases outside the gene matches: 8. CDR3 region: CASSREQGVSGYTF. CDR3 sequence (DNA): TGTGCCAGCAGCCGCGAACAGGGGGTTTCTGGCTACACCTTC.

This clonotype has just a few counts. The chain joins TRBV9 to TRBJ2-5; D is unclear. This CDR3 has 13 residues. V lost 2 bases, J lost 5 bases, and 10 bases lay in between. From germline, CDR1 is SGDLS and CDR2 YYNGEE. The CDR3 loop reads CASSVDQEETQYF. For the CDR3, the DNA is TGTGCCAGCAGCGTGGACCAAGAGGAGACCCAGTACTTC.

The chain couples TRBV10-3 to TRBJ2-3; 14 nucleotides align to TRBD2. The V segment lost 9 bases and the J segment 6 bases; nucleotides outside the gene matches: 8. Germline CDR1 is ENHRY and CDR2 is SYGVKD. This CDR3 is 15 amino acids long. CDR3 sequence: CAIRTSGGRVDTQYF. The CDR3 nucleotides are TGTGCCATACGGACTAGCGGGGGGCGGGTGGATACGCAGTATTTT.

The chain couples TRBV12-3 or TRBV12-4 to TRBJ2-7, with TRBD1 as a possible D gene (6 bases). Trimming left V 1 base short and J 2 bases short, with 9 bases between. The CDR3 runs to 14 residues. The CDR3 coding sequence is TGTGCCAGCAGTTTAGGCCCAGGGGCCTACGAGCAGTACTTC. Amino acids: CASSLGPGAYEQYF.

J is TRBJ1-2 and V is TRBV7-2, with 10 bases lining up with TRBD1. CDR1 and CDR2 (germline): SGHTA, FQGNSA. Trimming removed 3 bases from V and 8 bases from J; junction bases left unmatched: 9. The CDR3 loop spans 15 amino acids. CDR3 in DNA: TGTGCCAGCAGCTTTGGGGCCGTGGGACAGGGGGGCTACACCTTC. Residues: CASSFGAVGQGGYTF.

The genes are TRBV7-9 and TRBJ2-3; no firm D call. Germline CDR1 is SEHNR and CDR2 is FQNEAQ (reference sequence). V dropped 5 bases and J dropped 2 bases, with 26 bases sitting between them. This CDR3 region has 19 residues. CDR3 coding DNA: TGTGCCAGCAGCCCCCCATGGCGGAGCCACAATATATTCACAGATACGCAGTATTTT. It specifies CASSPPWRSHNIFTDTQYF.

The V gene is TRBV4-1, the J gene TRBJ2-1, with D possibly TRBD1 on 5 matching bases. CDR3 length equals 13 residues. CDR1 and CDR2 from the germline V gene are MGHRA and YSYEKL. Trimming pared 4 bases from V and 6 bases from J, leaving 10 bases between. CDR3: CASSPRQPNEQFF. The CDR3 region has the DNA TGCGCCAGCAGCCCCAGACAGCCCAATGAGCAGTTCTTC.

The V and J genes are TRBV4-1 and TRBJ1-4; 12 bases are a match to TRBD1. The CDR3 has 15 amino acids. From germline, CDR1 is MGHRA and CDR2 YSYEKL. The V segment lost 0 bases and the J segment 8 bases; nucleotides outside the gene matches: 1. The DNA for the CDR3 is TGCGCCAGCAGCCAAGATGGGACAGGGGGCGAAAAACTGTTTTTT. Its translation: CASSQDGTGGEKLFF.

This chain connects TRBV28 to TRBJ2-1, with 11 positions matching TRBD2. CDR1 and CDR2 (germline): MDHEN, SYDVKM. V dropped 5 bases and J dropped 8; count of bases not matched to a gene: 11. This CDR3 is 16 amino acids long. The CDR3 region has the DNA TGTGCCAGCAGTCCCTTAGCGGGGGGGCCGGGGGATGAGCAGTTCTTC. It translates to CASSPLAGGPGDEQFF.

The gene calls are TRBV7-3 and TRBJ2-1; 10 bases agree with TRBD2. The CDR3 extends over 17 amino acids. Germline V gene data show CDR1 as SGHTA and CDR2 as FQGTGA. Losses at the gene ends were 5 bases for V and 2 bases for J; bases not matched to a gene: 9. CDR3 coding DNA: TGTGCCAGCAGCCCCTACTATAGCGGGAGGACCTACAATGAGCAGTTCTTC. Translated: CASSPYYSGRTYNEQFF.

This clonotype showed up just a few times. This rearrangement joins TRBV28 to TRBJ2-5; tentative D call: TRBD2 (5 bases). Trimming left V 7 bases short and J 5 bases short, with 23 bases between. CDR1 is MDHEN, CDR2 SYDVKM, per germline. CDR3 length: 16 residues. CDR3 in amino acids: CASTSPRGFLAETQYF. The CDR3, as DNA: TGTGCCAGCACTTCCCCTCGGGGTTTCTTAGCGGAGACCCAGTACTTC.

This clonotype was seen a handful of times. V and J are TRBV10-3 and TRBJ2-5; 9 bases align to TRBD2. V was pared by 4 bases and J by 5 bases, with 8 bases of the junction left unmatched. Germline-derived CDR1 and CDR2 are ENHRY and SYGVKD. There are 15 residues in the CDR3. For the CDR3, the DNA is TGTGCCATCAGTGTTAGCGGGGGCCTAGGCGAGACCCAGTACTTC. Residues: CAISVSGGLGETQYF.

The table lists this clonotype with a few counts. The chain employs TRBV7-2 and TRBJ2-7; TRBD2 matches 8 bases. This CDR3 spans 16 amino acids. From germline, CDR1 is SGHTA and CDR2 FQGNSA. The V segment lost 5 bases and the J segment 1 base; nucleotides outside the gene matches: 10. CDR3 DNA: TGTGCCAGCAGCCGGGCCACTAGCGGCAATTCCTACGAGCAGTACTTC. Protein sequence: CASSRATSGNSYEQYF.

This clonotype was observed a handful of times. This sequence joins TRBV10-3 and TRBJ1-1; weak D call: TRBD1 (5 bases). Trimming removed 10 bases at V and 4 bases at J, with 25 bases between. This CDR3 comprises 16 residues. Germline assignment: CDR1 ENHRY and CDR2 SYGVKD. The CDR3 DNA is TGTGCCACCGGGGACCCTAGCGATTTAGAGGGCACTGAAGCTTTCTTT. It codes for CATGDPSDLEGTEAFF.

The V gene is TRBV6-5, the J gene TRBJ1-1; D unclear. The CDR3 has 14 amino acids. V was clipped by 2 bases and J by 2 bases, with 9 bases between them. Looked up from germline, CDR1 is MNHEY and CDR2 is SVGAGI. The chain's CDR3 is CASSYTRSNTEAFF. CDR3 DNA sequence: TGTGCCAGCAGTTACACTCGGAGTAACACTGAAGCTTTCTTT.

This clonotype turned up a few times. The chain employs TRBV6-5 and TRBJ1-6; TRBD1 agrees at 7 bases. Germline V gene sequence: CDR1 MNHEY, CDR2 SVGAGI. V lost 0 bases to trimming and J lost 8 bases; unmatched junction nucleotides: 7. The CDR3 spans 16 residues. The DNA for the CDR3 is TGTGCCAGCAGTTACTCTGGGGGGACAGTGGATTCACCCCTCCACTTT. It yields the protein CASSYSGGTVDSPLHF.

This clonotype came up a few times. CDR3 sequence (DNA): TGCAGCGGTCGGGACTTTGCCAAAAACATTCAGTACTTC. Its translation is CSGRDFAKNIQYF. The chain carries TRBV29-1 and TRBJ2-4; D possibly corresponds to TRBD2 (6 bases). The ends were cut back, 7 bases at V and 1 base at J, with 11 bases in the middle. The length of the CDR3 is 13 residues. CDR1 SQVTM and CDR2 ANQGSEA come from the germline V gene.

The V gene is TRBV28, the J gene TRBJ2-7; TRBD2 aligns across 9 bases. CDR1 is MDHEN, CDR2 SYDVKM, per germline. Losses at the gene ends were 7 bases for V and 2 bases for J; bases not matched to a gene: 6. The CDR3 runs 14 residues. The CDR3 loop reads CASNPTSGAYEQYF. DNA of the CDR3: TGTGCCAGCAACCCGACTAGCGGTGCCTACGAGCAGTACTTC.

This chain connects TRBV6-2 or TRBV6-3 to TRBJ2-7; possibly TRBD1 for D (6 bases). The CDR3 runs to 14 residues. The V gene lost 6 bases and the J gene lost 1 base, with 13 bases spanning the gap. Per germline, CDR1 MNHEY and CDR2 SVGEGT. This CDR3 reads CASRLNGQSYEQYF. The CDR3 DNA is TGTGCCAGCAGGCTTAATGGACAGTCCTACGAGCAGTACTTC.

This chain joins TRBV20-1 and TRBJ2-1; no definite D call. CDR1 is DFQATT and CDR2 is SNEGSKA in the germline V gene (reference sequence). V lost 4 bases, J lost 1 base, and 17 bases lay in between. CDR3 length equals 16 residues. In DNA, the CDR3 is TGCAGTGCTAACGGAGAGAAGGCAGGATCCTACAATGAGCAGTTCTTC. Protein product: CSANGEKAGSYNEQFF.

The chain joins TRBV3-1 to TRBJ1-2, with 10 bases identical to TRBD1. CDR1 and CDR2 (germline): LGHDT, YNNKEL (reference sequence). The ends lost 0 bases at V and 2 bases at J; junction bases unmatched: 12. This CDR3 has 19 amino acids. The CDR3 DNA sequence: TGTGCCAGCAGCCAAGATATTGGGGACAGGGGCGACTTCAACTATGGCTACACCTTC. Amino acid sequence: CASSQDIGDRGDFNYGYTF. The whole variable domain, filled in from reference TRBV3-1 and TRBJ1-2, reads DTAVSQTPKYLVTQMGNDKSIKCEQNLGHDTMYWYKQDSKKFLKIMFSYNNKELIINETVPNRFSPKSPDKAHLNLHINSLELGDSAVYFCASSQDIGDRGDFNYGYTFGSGTRLTVV.

This clonotype has only a few counts. The V call is TRBV24-1, the J call TRBJ1-2, with 7 bases that match TRBD1. CDR1 and CDR2 from the germline V gene are KGHDR and SFDVKD. V lost 7 bases, J lost 3 bases, and 7 bases stayed unmatched. The CDR3 runs 14 residues. This CDR3 reads CATSPGQLYYGYTF. CDR3 coding DNA: TGTGCCACCAGCCCGGGACAGTTATACTATGGCTACACCTTC.

This clonotype has just a few counts. This rearrangement joins TRBV20-1 to TRBJ1-2, with D uncertain. The V gene lost 5 bases and the J gene lost 2 bases, with 6 bases spanning the gap. In germline, CDR1 is DFQATT, CDR2 SNEGSKA (reference sequence). The CDR3 is made up of 11 amino acids. The CDR3 loop is CSAVRNYGYTF. The CDR3 DNA sequence: TGCAGTGCTGTCCGAAACTATGGCTACACCTTC.